These 18 T cell receptor beta chains were sequenced from one sample in a study of cytomegalovirus exposure and HLA in healthy donors. PCR amplification relied on 60 Vbeta primers (plus 13 Jbeta primers). The table came from immunoSEQ multiplex PCR; TCRdb's copy has only in-frame clones and leaves some out. The table lists about 100,000 clones, about 75% of them singletons. Sequenced material: PBMCs. These receptors all come from a man in his forties in good health and CMV-seropositive.

The CDR3 DNA sequence: TGTGCCAGCAGCTTAGTCGGAGGGTTCGAGAACACTGAAGCTTTCTTT. It yields the protein CASSLVGGFENTEAFF. The V call is TRBV13, the J call TRBJ1-1; D is uncertain. The CDR3 runs to 16 residues. Germline V gives CDR1 PRHDT, CDR2 FYEKMQ (reference sequence). V dropped 1 base and J dropped 1 base, with 13 bases sitting between them.

V usage is TRBV18 and J usage is TRBJ1-1, with TRBD1 identical over 8 bases. The germline gives CDR1 KGHSH, CDR2 LQKENI. J gave up 7 bases and V 1 base, and 8 bases lay outside the gene matches. This CDR3 is built from 15 residues. CDR3 region: CASSPRGIRGREAFF. The CDR3 coding sequence is TGTGCCAGCTCACCACGGGGTATCAGGGGGCGTGAAGCTTTCTTT. Based on the CDR3 plus reference TRBV18 and TRBJ1-1, the full variable domain is NAGVMQNPRHLVRRRGQEARLRCSPMKGHSHVYWYRQLPEEGLKFMVYLQKENIIDESGMPKERFSAEFPKEGPSILRIQQVVRGDSAAYFCASSPRGIRGREAFFGQGTRLTVV.

This sequence joins TRBV7-9 and TRBJ1-2; maybe TRBD1 (6 bases). V gave up 5 bases and J gave up 3 bases, with 10 bases separating them. Germline CDR1 SEHNR, CDR2 FQNEAQ (reference sequence). The CDR3 loop spans 13 amino acids. CDR3 sequence: CASSLRTDYGYTF. DNA for the CDR3: TGTGCCAGCAGCCTACGGACAGACTATGGCTACACCTTC. Supplemented by reference TRBV7-9 and TRBJ1-2, the full variable domain reads DTGVSQNPRHKITKRGQNVTFRCDPISEHNRLYWYRQTLGQGPEFLTYFQNEAQLEKSRLLSDRFSAERPKGSFSTLEIQRTEQGDSAMYLCASSLRTDYGYTFGSGTRLTVV.

CDR3 DNA sequence: TGTGCCAGCAGCGGGCAAAGGGGACTAGCGGGAGGCGAGCAGTACTTC. Protein: CASSGQRGLAGGEQYF. The J gene is TRBJ2-7, the V gene TRBV7-6, with 15 bases aligning to TRBD2. The CDR3 is 16 residues long. The V gene end was trimmed by 5 bases and the J gene end by 6 bases; junction bases not matched to a gene: 8. The germline V gene encodes CDR1 SGHVS and CDR2 FNYEAQ.

The chain employs TRBV28 and TRBJ2-1; 8 bases are a match to TRBD1. CDR1 and CDR2 (germline): MDHEN, SYDVKM. This CDR3 contains 15 residues. V gave up 5 bases and J gave up 5 bases; unmatched junction bases: 8. CDR3 region: CASSPRTGRNNEQFF. The CDR3 nucleotides read TGTGCCAGCAGTCCCCGGACAGGGAGGAACAATGAGCAGTTCTTC.

The chain uses TRBV6-7 and TRBJ1-4, with D hard to call. TRBV6-7 is treated as an ORF (open reading frame) with a function not yet certain. CDR3 length equals 18 residues. V dropped 0 bases and J dropped 4 bases, with 18 bases sitting between them. In nucleotides, the CDR3 is TGTGCCAGCAGTTACTCAAGACGGACTGGACGGGATAATGAAAAACTGTTTTTT. Its protein product is CASSYSRRTGRDNEKLFF.

The chain recombines TRBV7-9 with TRBJ2-3; D may be TRBD2 (5 bases). The germline gives CDR1 SEHNR, CDR2 FQNEAQ (reference sequence). The CDR3 contains 15 residues. V lost 0 bases and J 5 bases, leaving 12 bases between the germline ends. CDR3 residues: CASSLAGERGDTQYF. DNA for the CDR3: TGTGCCAGCAGCTTAGCGGGAGAAAGAGGAGATACGCAGTATTTT.

The V call is TRBV4-2, the J call TRBJ2-3; 12 bases match TRBD2. CDR1 is LGHNA and CDR2 is YNFKEQ in the germline V gene. The CDR3 has 16 amino acids. Losses at the gene ends were 0 bases for V and 7 bases for J; bases not matched to a gene: 5. CDR3 sequence (DNA): TGTGCCAGCAGCCAAGATCCTAGCGGGGGGGATAATACGCAGTATTTT. This translates into CASSQDPSGGDNTQYF.

The chain carries TRBV7-9 and TRBJ2-7; 8 bases match TRBD1. V lost 5 bases, J lost 5 bases, and 11 bases stayed unmatched. The CDR3 covers 15 residues. Germline V gene sequence: CDR1 SEHNR, CDR2 FQNEAQ (reference sequence). The CDR3 sequence: CASSRPPGQGNEQYF. CDR3 DNA: TGTGCCAGCAGCCGACCCCCCGGACAGGGCAACGAGCAGTACTTC. The full variable domain, completed using reference TRBV7-9 and TRBJ2-7, is DTGVSQNPRHKITKRGQNVTFRCDPISEHNRLYWYRQTLGQGPEFLTYFQNEAQLEKSRLLSDRFSAERPKGSFSTLEIQRTEQGDSAMYLCASSRPPGQGNEQYFGPGTRLTVT.

The chain joins TRBV9 to TRBJ1-1; 8 positions agree with TRBD1. Trimming removed 3 bases from V and 1 base from J; junction bases left unmatched: 5. The germline V gene encodes CDR1 SGDLS and CDR2 YYNGEE. The CDR3 covers 15 residues. CDR3 loop: CASSGGQGWNTEAFF. DNA for the CDR3: TGTGCCAGCAGCGGCGGACAGGGTTGGAACACTGAAGCTTTCTTT. The variable domain in full, completed from reference TRBV9 and TRBJ1-1, reads DSGVTQTPKHLITATGQRVTLRCSPRSGDLSVYWYQQSLDQGLQFLIQYYNGEERAKGNILERFSAQQFPDLHSELNLSSLELGDSALYFCASSGGQGWNTEAFFGQGTRLTVV.

The J gene is TRBJ1-6, the V gene TRBV5-6; a possible D gene is TRBD1 (5 bases). Trimming removed 4 bases from V and 13 bases from J, with 15 bases in between. The germline V gene encodes CDR1 SGHDT and CDR2 YYEEEE. There are 13 residues in the CDR3. The CDR3 spells CASSLRTDNPLHF. In DNA, the CDR3 is TGTGCCAGCAGCCTAAGGACGGACAATCCCCTCCACTTT.

The gene calls are TRBV5-1 and TRBJ2-7, with 13 bases fitting TRBD2. In germline, CDR1 is SGHRS, CDR2 YFSETQ. The CDR3 extends over 15 amino acids. V lost 3 bases to trimming and J lost 5 bases; unmatched junction nucleotides: 5. The CDR3 region is CASSSGLAGADEQYF. CDR3 DNA sequence: TGCGCCAGCAGCTCCGGACTAGCGGGAGCAGACGAGCAGTACTTC. The entire variable domain, with the rest obtained from reference TRBV5-1 and TRBJ2-7, is as follows: KAGVTQTPRYLIKTRGQQVTLSCSPISGHRSVSWYQQTPGQGLQFLFEYFSETQRNKGNFPGRFSGRQFSNSRSEMNVSTLELGDSALYLCASSSGLAGADEQYFGPGTRLTVT.

J is TRBJ1-2 and V is TRBV15, with 10 bases identical to TRBD1. Losses at the gene ends were 3 bases for V and 6 bases for J; bases not matched to a gene: 1. This CDR3 is 13 amino acids long. Germline CDR1 reads LNHNV; CDR2 reads YYDKDF (reference sequence). The chain's CDR3 is CATSRDRGNGYTF. Written as DNA, the CDR3 is TGTGCCACCAGCAGGGACAGGGGGAATGGCTACACCTTC.

The rearrangement uses TRBV28 and TRBJ2-3; 13 bases agree with TRBD2. This CDR3 is 15 amino acids long. The germline gives CDR1 MDHEN, CDR2 SYDVKM. With 6 bases clipped from V and 1 base from J, the junction kept 1 base outside the gene matches. The CDR3, as DNA: TGTGCCAGCAGAGGGACTAGCGGGGGCACAGATACGCAGTATTTT. Its translation: CASRGTSGGTDTQYF.

The chain has TRBV6-1 and TRBJ1-3; no clear D gene. Germline V CDR1 and CDR2: MNHNS, SASEGT. The germline V and J ends were trimmed by 2 bases and 2 bases, with 4 bases remaining between them. This CDR3 is 13 amino acids long. CDR3 nucleotides: TGTGCCAGCAGTGAACAAACTGGAAACACCATATATTTT. It encodes CASSEQTGNTIYF.

This chain uses TRBV4-1 with TRBJ2-5; the match to TRBD1 covers 9 bases. This CDR3 has 17 residues. V lost 4 bases and J lost 5; bases outside the gene matches: 14. Germline values: CDR1 MGHRA, CDR2 YSYEKL. The CDR3, as DNA: TGCGCCAGCAGCCCGAAGTGGATGGGACAGGGTACTGAGACCCAGTACTTC. Amino acids: CASSPKWMGQGTETQYF.

The chain joins TRBV5-1 to TRBJ2-5, with D possibly matching TRBD2 (7 bases). With 0 bases removed from V and 4 bases from J, the gap between germline ends came to 16 bases. Looked up from germline, CDR1 is SGHRS and CDR2 is YFSETQ. There are 16 residues in the CDR3. The CDR3 sequence is CASSLAQGTGGETQYF. DNA of the CDR3: TGCGCCAGCAGCTTGGCCCAGGGGACGGGGGGAGAGACCCAGTACTTC. The full variable domain, with the rest looked up from reference TRBV5-1 and TRBJ2-5, is KAGVTQTPRYLIKTRGQQVTLSCSPISGHRSVSWYQQTPGQGLQFLFEYFSETQRNKGNFPGRFSGRQFSNSRSEMNVSTLELGDSALYLCASSLAQGTGGETQYFGPGTRLLVL.

This clone was observed a few times. This rearrangement joins TRBV6-5 to TRBJ1-1, with a weak D call TRBD1 (5 bases). The germline V and J ends were trimmed by 2 bases and 3 bases, with 7 bases remaining between them. CDR1 is MNHEY, CDR2 SVGAGI, per germline. The CDR3 extends over 13 amino acids. CDR3 amino acids: CASSYGGDTEAFF. CDR3 coding DNA: TGTGCCAGCAGTTACGGAGGGGACACTGAAGCTTTCTTT.